This TCR beta chain comes out of a study of blood T cell repertoires in COVID-19. This clone occurred once. The CDR3 length is 16 residues. The junction had 8 bases not matched to a gene; V was cut back by 3 bases and J by 2 bases. Germline V lookup: CDR1 LNHDA, CDR2 SQIVND (reference sequence). TCRdb's copy holds only in-frame clones and misses some; the assay was immunoSEQ multiplex PCR. The repertoire includes some 150,000 clones, 70% to 90% of them detected once, and less than 3.5% sits in the top ten. V usage is TRBV19 and J usage is TRBJ2-3, with TRBD2 matching over 7 bases. Sequenced: peripheral blood. This sequence was found in a human donor with acute or convalescent COVID-19. The donor label of this sample is uncertain. CDR3 sequence reads: CASSIPSGVNTDTQYF. The CDR3 DNA reads as TGTGCCAGTAGTATTCCTAGCGGAGTAAACACAGATACGCAGTATTTT.